These T cell receptor beta chains were read from a single sample in a study of monozygotic twins with inflammatory bowel disease. TCRdb re-called the 5' RACE reads, yielding one record per CDR3 amino acid sequence without DNA. The sample has 350,000 to 400,000 distinct CDR3 sequences. The source material was blood. Source of these receptors: a human donor with ulcerative colitis or Crohn's disease, or a healthy co-twin of an affected twin (not recorded which). Each CDR3 is given with its conserved first and last residue.

CASSPPDRYTGELFF TRBJ2-2 TRBV28
CASSHPAEGTGGGQPQHF TRBJ1-5 TRBV2
CASSLRTEGETQYF TRBJ2-5 TRBV5-4
CATSDTAPYNEQFF TRBJ2-1 TRBV24-1
CASSLVRRSYEQYF TRBJ2-7 TRBV12-3/TRBV12-4
CSARLGLAGYTDTQYF TRBJ2-3 TRBV20-1
CASSRSGGGWDTQYF TRBJ2-3 TRBV12-3/TRBV12-4
CASSFLTQPQHF TRBJ1-5 TRBV5-6
CASSPKGSYGYTF TRBJ1-2 TRBV5-6
CASSYSMTGAGEKLFF TRBJ1-4 TRBV6-5